The clone carrying this T cell receptor beta chain came up a few times. The sample is drawn from a study of blood T cell repertoires in COVID-19. Germline V lookup: CDR1 GTSNPN, CDR2 SVGIG (reference sequence). After removal of 0 bases from V and 7 bases from J, the junction contained 1 base not matched to a gene. The CDR3 is 14 residues long. Sequencing used immunoSEQ multiplex PCR; TCRdb keeps in-frame clones, though not all of them. The sample shows 250,000 to 400,000 clones, about nine tenths of them seen only once. The sequence was collected from a young woman with COVID-19, enrolled during active disease. The sample comprised peripheral blood. The rearrangement links TRBV30 to TRBJ1-4; 11 nucleotides agree with TRBD1. In DNA, the CDR3 is TGTGCCTGGAGTGTGGGGACAGGGGGTGAAAAACTGTTTTTT. Its translation is CAWSVGTGGEKLFF.